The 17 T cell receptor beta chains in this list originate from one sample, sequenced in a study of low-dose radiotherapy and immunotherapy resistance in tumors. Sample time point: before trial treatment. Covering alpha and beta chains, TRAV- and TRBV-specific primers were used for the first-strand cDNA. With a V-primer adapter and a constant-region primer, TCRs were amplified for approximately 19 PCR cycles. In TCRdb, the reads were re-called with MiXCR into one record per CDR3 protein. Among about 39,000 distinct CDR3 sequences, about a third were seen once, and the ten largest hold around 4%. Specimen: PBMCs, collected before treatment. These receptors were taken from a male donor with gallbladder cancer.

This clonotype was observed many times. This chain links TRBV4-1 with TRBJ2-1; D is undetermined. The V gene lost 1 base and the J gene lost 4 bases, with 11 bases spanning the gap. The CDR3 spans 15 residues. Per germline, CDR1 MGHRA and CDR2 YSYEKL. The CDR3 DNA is TGCGCCAGCAGCCAAGGGCAGGAAAATTACAATGAGCAGTTCTTC. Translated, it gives CASSQGQENYNEQFF.

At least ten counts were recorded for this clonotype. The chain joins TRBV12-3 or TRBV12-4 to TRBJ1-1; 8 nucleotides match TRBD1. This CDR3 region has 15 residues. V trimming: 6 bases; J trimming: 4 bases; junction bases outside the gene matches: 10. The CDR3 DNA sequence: TGTGCCAGCAGACCGGACAGGGTTGATTCCACTGAAGCTTTCTTT. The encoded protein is CASRPDRVDSTEAFF.

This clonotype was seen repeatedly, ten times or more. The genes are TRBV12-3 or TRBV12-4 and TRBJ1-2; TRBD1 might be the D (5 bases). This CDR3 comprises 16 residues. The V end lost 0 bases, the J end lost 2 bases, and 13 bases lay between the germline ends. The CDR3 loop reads CASSLAPGGGNYGYTF. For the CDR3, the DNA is TGTGCCAGCAGTTTAGCACCAGGCGGGGGGAACTATGGCTACACCTTC.

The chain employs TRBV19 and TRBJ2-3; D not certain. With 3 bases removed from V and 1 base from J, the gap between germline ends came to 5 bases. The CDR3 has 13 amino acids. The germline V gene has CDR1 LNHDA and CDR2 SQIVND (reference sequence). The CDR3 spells CASSIVRTDTQYF. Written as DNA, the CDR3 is TGTGCCAGTAGTATCGTCCGCACAGATACGCAGTATTTT.

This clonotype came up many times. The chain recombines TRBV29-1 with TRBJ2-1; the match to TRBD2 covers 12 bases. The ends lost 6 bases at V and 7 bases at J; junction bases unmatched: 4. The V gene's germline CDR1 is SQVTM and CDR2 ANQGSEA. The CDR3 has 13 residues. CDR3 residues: CSVTSGGPNEQFF. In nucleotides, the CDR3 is TGCAGCGTGACTAGCGGGGGACCAAATGAGCAGTTCTTC.

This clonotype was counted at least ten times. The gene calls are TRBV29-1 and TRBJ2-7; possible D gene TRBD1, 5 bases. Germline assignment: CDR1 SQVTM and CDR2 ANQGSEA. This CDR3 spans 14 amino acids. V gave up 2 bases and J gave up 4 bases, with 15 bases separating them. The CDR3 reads CSVEWSGNPYEQYF. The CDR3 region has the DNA TGCAGCGTTGAATGGTCAGGGAACCCATACGAGCAGTACTTC.

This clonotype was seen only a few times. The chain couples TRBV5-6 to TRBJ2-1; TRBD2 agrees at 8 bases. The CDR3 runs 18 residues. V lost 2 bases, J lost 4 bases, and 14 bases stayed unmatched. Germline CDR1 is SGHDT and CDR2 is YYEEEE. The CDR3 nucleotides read TGTGCCAGCAGCTTAGCGGGAGCTAGAAAGAATACTTACAATGAGCAGTTCTTC. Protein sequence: CASSLAGARKNTYNEQFF.

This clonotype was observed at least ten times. The CDR3 sequence is CASSLGLAGTTGELFF. In nucleotides, the CDR3 is TGTGCCAGCAGCTTAGGCCTAGCGGGGACAACCGGGGAGCTGTTTTTT. This chain links TRBV13 with TRBJ2-2, with 9 bases lining up with TRBD2. Germline V gene lookup returns CDR1 PRHDT and CDR2 FYEKMQ (reference sequence). This CDR3 has 16 residues. Germline trimming cut 0 bases from V and 5 bases from J; bases unmatched to any gene: 4.

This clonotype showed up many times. The CDR3 coding sequence is TGTGCCAGCAGCCCCCAGGGTGGGCGGGATGACGCCCAGTACTTC. This gives the protein CASSPQGGRDDAQYF. The V call is TRBV3-1, the J call TRBJ2-5, with a possible D match to TRBD2 (6 bases). V shed 4 bases and J shed 9 bases, with 21 bases lying between them. Germline values: CDR1 LGHDT, CDR2 YNNKEL (reference sequence). This CDR3 contains 15 residues.

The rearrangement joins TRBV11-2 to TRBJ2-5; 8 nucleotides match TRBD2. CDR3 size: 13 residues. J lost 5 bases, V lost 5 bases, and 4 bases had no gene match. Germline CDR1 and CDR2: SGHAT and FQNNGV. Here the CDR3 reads CASSKGLAETQYF. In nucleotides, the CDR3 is TGTGCCAGCAGCAAAGGACTAGCTGAGACCCAGTACTTC.

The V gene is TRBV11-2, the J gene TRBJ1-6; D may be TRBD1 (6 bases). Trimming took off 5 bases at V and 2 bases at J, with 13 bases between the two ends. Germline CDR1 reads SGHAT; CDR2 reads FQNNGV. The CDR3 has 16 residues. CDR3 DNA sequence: TGTGCCAGCAGCCCCATGCGGACAGCCTATAATTCACCCCTCCACTTT. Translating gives CASSPMRTAYNSPLHF.

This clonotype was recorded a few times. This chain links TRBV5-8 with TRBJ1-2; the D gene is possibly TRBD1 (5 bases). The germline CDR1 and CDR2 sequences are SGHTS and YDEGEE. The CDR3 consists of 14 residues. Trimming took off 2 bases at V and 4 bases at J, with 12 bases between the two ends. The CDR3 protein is CASSFETAFYGYTF. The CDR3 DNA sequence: TGTGCCAGCAGCTTCGAGACAGCGTTCTATGGCTACACCTTC.

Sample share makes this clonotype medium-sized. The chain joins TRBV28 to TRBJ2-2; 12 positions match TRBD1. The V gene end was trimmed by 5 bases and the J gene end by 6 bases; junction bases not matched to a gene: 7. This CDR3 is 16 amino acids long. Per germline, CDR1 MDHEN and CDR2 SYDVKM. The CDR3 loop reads CASSPARDRGPGELFF. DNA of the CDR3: TGTGCCAGCAGTCCCGCCCGGGACAGGGGGCCCGGGGAGCTGTTTTTT.

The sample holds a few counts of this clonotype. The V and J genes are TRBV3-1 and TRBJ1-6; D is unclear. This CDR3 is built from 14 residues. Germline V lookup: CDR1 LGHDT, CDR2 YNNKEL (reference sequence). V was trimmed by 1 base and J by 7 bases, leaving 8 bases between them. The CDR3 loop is CASSQADRNSPLHF. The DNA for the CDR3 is TGTGCCAGCAGCCAAGCGGATAGGAATTCACCCCTCCACTTT.

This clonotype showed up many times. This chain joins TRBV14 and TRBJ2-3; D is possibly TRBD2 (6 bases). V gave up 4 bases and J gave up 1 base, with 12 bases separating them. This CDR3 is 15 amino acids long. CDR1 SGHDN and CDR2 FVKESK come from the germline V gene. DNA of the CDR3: TGTGCCAGCAGCCCGTCCTGGGGGGGCACAGATACGCAGTATTTT. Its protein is CASSPSWGGTDTQYF. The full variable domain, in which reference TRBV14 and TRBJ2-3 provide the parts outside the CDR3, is EAGVTQFPSHSVIEKGQTVTLRCDPISGHDNLYWYRRVMGKEIKFLLHFVKESKQDESGMPNNRFLAERTGGTYSTLKVQPAELEDSGVYFCASSPSWGGTDTQYFGPGTRLTVL.

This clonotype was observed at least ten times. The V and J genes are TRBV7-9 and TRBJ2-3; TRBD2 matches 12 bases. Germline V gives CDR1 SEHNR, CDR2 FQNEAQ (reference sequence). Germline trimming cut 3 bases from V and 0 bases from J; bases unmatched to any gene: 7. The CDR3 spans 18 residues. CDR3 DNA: TGTGCCAGCAGCTTCAGGACTAGCGGGAACCCTAGCACAGATACGCAGTATTTT. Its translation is CASSFRTSGNPSTDTQYF.

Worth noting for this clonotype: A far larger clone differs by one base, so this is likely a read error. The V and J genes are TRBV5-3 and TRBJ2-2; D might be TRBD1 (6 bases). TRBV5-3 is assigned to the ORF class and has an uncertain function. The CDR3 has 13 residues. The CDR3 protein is CASSARDTGELLF. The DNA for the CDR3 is TGTGCCAGCAGCGCCCGGGACACCGGGGAGCTGCTTTTT.